The T cell receptor (beta chain) under discussion was sequenced for a study of blood T cell repertoires in COVID-19. Cohort placement rested on clinical history that participants reported themselves. Between the trimmed V and J ends, which lost 5 bases and 0 bases, there was a span of 11 bases. The CDR3 is 14 residues long. Germline V CDR1 and CDR2: MDHEN, SYDVKM. Original methodology: Amplification of reference gene primers provided the estimated nucleated cell counts. The method was immunoSEQ multiplex PCR; TCRdb's version includes in-frame clones alone and lacks a portion of them. The V and J calls and clone size are taken from that table; D and trimming were inferred from the DNA. The table has around 300,000 clones, around 90% seen once.

The sequenced material came from PBMCs or T cells enriched from blood (not recorded which). The TCR originated in a young man who had recovered from COVID-19. The chain is built from TRBV28 and TRBJ2-7; no clear D. The CDR3 region is CASSPDTSSYEQYF. The CDR3, as DNA: TGTGCCAGCAGTCCCGACACTTCCTCCTACGAGCAGTACTTC. Full variable domain (outside the CDR3, taken from reference TRBV28 and TRBJ2-7): DVKVTQSSRYLVKRTGEKVFLECVQDMDHENMFWYRQDPGLGLRLIYFSYDVKMKEKGDIPEGYSVSREKKERFSLILESASTNQTSMYLCASSPDTSSYEQYFGPGTRLTVT.